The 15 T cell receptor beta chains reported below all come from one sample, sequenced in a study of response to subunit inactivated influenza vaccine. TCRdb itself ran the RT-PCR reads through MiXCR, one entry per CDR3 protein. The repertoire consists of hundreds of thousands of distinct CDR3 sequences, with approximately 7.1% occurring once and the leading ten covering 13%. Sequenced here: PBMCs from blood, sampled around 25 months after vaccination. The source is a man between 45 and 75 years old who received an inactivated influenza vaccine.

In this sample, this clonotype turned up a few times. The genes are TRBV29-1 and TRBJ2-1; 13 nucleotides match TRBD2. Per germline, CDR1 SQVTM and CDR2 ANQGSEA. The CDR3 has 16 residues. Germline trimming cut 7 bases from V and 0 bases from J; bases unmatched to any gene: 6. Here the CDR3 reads CSGWGLAGSSYNEQFF. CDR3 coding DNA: TGCAGCGGATGGGGACTAGCGGGAAGCTCCTACAATGAGCAGTTCTTC.

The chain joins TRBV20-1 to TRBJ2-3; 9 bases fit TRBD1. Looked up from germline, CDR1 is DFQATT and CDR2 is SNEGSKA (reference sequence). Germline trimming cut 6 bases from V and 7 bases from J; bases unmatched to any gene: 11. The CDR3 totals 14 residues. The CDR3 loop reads CSATAGQGTNTQYF. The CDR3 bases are TGCAGTGCAACCGCGGGACAGGGCACCAATACGCAGTATTTT.

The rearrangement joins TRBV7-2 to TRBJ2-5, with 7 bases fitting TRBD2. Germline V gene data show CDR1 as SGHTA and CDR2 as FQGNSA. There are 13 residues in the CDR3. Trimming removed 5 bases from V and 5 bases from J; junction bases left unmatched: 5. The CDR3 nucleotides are TGTGCCAGCAGCCCGACTAGCCCCGAGACCCAGTACTTC. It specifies CASSPTSPETQYF.

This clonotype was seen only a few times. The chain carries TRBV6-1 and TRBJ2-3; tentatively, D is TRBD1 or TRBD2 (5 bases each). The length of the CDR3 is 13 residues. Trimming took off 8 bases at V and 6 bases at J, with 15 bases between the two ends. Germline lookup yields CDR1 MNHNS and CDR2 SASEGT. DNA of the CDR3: TGTGCCAGCGGGGACCTCTATGTCGATACGCAGTATTTT. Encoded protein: CASGDLYVDTQYF.

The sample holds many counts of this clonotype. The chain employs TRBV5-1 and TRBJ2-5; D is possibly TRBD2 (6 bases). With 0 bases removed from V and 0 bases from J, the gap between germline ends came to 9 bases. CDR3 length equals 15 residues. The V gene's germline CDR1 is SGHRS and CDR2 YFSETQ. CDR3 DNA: TGCGCCAGCAGCTTGGGGCGGGGAAACCAAGAGACCCAGTACTTC. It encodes CASSLGRGNQETQYF.

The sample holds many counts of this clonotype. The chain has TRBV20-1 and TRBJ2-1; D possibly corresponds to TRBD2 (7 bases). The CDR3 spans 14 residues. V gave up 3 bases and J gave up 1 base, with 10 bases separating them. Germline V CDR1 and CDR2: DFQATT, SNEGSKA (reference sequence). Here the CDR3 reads CSARGGLSYNEQFF. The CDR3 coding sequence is TGCAGTGCTAGGGGGGGGCTATCCTACAATGAGCAGTTCTTC.

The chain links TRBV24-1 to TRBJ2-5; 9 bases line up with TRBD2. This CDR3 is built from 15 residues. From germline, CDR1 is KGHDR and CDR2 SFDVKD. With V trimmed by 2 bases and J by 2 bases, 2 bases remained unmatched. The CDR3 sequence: CATSDSTSGQETQYF. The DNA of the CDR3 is TGTGCCACCAGTGATTCTACTAGCGGGCAAGAGACCCAGTACTTC.

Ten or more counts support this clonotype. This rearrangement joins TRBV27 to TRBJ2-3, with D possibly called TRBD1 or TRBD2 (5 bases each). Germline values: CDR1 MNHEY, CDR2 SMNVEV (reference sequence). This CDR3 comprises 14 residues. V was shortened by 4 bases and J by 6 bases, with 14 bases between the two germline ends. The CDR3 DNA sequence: TGTGCCAGCAGTTCTCGGGACCGTCGTGATACGCAGTATTTT. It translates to CASSSRDRRDTQYF.

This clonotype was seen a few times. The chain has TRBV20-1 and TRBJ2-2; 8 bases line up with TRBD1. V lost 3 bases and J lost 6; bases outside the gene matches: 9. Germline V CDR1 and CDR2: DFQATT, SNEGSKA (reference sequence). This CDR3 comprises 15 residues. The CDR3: CSARTRDRSAGELFF. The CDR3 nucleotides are TGCAGTGCTAGGACCCGGGACAGGTCTGCCGGGGAGCTGTTTTTT.

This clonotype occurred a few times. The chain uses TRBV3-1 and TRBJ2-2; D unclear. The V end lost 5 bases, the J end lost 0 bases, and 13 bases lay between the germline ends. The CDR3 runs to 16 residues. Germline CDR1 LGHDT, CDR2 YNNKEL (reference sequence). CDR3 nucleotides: TGTGCCAGCAGCTCGGCCCGGCCAGCGAACACCGGGGAGCTGTTTTTT. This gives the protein CASSSARPANTGELFF.

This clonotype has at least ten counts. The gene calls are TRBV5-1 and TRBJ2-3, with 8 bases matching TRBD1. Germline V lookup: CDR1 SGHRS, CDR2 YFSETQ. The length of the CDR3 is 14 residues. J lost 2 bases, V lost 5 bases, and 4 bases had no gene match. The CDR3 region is CASSSGGPTDTQYF. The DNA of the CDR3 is TGCGCCAGCAGTTCAGGGGGCCCCACAGATACGCAGTATTTT.

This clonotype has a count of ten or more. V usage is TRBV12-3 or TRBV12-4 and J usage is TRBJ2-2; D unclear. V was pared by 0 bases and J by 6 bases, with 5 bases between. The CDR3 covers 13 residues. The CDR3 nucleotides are TGTGCCAGCAGTTTAGCGAGCCCCGGGGAGCTGTTTTTT. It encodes CASSLASPGELFF.

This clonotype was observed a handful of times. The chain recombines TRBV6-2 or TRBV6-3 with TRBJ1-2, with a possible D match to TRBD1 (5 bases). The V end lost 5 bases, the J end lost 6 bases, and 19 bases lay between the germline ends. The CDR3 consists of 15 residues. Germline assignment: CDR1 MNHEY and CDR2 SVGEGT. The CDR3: CASSKPGLLGDGYTF. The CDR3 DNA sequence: TGTGCCAGCAGTAAGCCGGGACTCCTCGGCGATGGCTACACCTTC.

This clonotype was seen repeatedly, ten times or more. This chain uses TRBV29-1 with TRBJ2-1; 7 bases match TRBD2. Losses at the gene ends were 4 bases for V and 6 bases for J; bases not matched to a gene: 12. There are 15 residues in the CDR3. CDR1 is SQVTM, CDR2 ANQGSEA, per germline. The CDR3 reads CSVAVGQGGLNEQFF. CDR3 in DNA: TGCAGCGTTGCCGTGGGGCAGGGAGGGCTCAATGAGCAGTTCTTC.

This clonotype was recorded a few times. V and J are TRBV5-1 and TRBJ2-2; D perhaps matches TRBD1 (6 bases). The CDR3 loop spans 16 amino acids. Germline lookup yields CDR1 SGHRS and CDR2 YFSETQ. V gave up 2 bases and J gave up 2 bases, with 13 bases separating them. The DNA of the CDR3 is TGCGCCAGCAGCTTCTGGGGGCAGGTTAACACCGGGGAGCTGTTTTTT. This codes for CASSFWGQVNTGELFF.